Presented here are 19 T cell receptor beta chains from one specimen sequenced in a study of blood T cell repertoires in COVID-19. Clones were read by immunoSEQ multiplex PCR, and TCRdb kept only the in-frame ones, dropping some. The sample holds roughly 180,000 clones; 80% to 90% are singletons and the top ten take 9.5% to 12%. Source material: peripheral blood. The receptor source for this set is a woman aged 40 to 50 with COVID-19, enrolled during active disease.

This chain connects TRBV7-9 to TRBJ2-2; 7 bases map to TRBD2. The ends lost 5 bases at V and 0 bases at J; junction bases unmatched: 3. The germline V gene has CDR1 SEHNR and CDR2 FQNEAQ (reference sequence). The CDR3 is 15 amino acids. The CDR3: CASSRAGTNTGELFF. The CDR3, as DNA: TGTGCCAGCAGCCGAGCGGGAACGAACACCGGGGAGCTGTTTTTT.

A note on this clone: The junction and the germline gene differ at one end; a read error may be behind it. V usage is TRBV7-7 and J usage is TRBJ2-5; D perhaps matches TRBD1 (6 bases). The CDR3 length is 16 residues. Germline V gene data show CDR1 as SSHAT and CDR2 as FNYEAQ (reference sequence). The CDR3 region is CASSLTEEGRGETQYF. CDR3 bases: TGTGCTAGCAGCTTAACGGAAGAGGGTAGGGGGGAGACCCAGTACTTC.

The chain employs TRBV7-6 and TRBJ2-3; 8 bases align to TRBD1. V was pared by 1 base and J by 0 bases, with 3 bases of the junction left unmatched. The germline gives CDR1 SGHVS, CDR2 FNYEAQ. This CDR3 contains 16 residues. CDR3 sequence reads: CASSLGDRYSTDTQYF. The CDR3 nucleotides are TGTGCCAGCAGCTTAGGGGACAGGTATAGCACAGATACGCAGTATTTT.

The rearrangement links TRBV5-8 to TRBJ2-1; tentatively, D is TRBD1 (6 bases). Trimming cost V 1 base and J 3 bases, with 8 bases left between them. CDR3 size: 14 residues. Germline loops: CDR1 SGHTS, CDR2 YDEGEE. The DNA of the CDR3 is TGTGCCAGCAGCTTGTCGACAGGCTACAATGAGCAGTTCTTC. Its protein product is CASSLSTGYNEQFF. Together with reference TRBV5-8 and TRBJ2-1, the CDR3 gives the full variable domain: EAGVTQSPTHLIKTRGQQATLRCSPISGHTSVYWYQQALGLGLQFLLWYDEGEERNRGNFPPRFSGRQFPNYSSELNVNALELEDSALYLCASSLSTGYNEQFFGPGTRLTVL.

The V and J genes are TRBV2 and TRBJ2-1; TRBD2 matches 8 bases. The CDR3 length is 14 residues. CDR1 and CDR2 from the germline V gene are SNHLY and FYNNEI. Trimming took 7 bases from V and 5 from J; bases not matched to a gene: 7. CDR3 amino acids: CASIASGFNNEQFF. Here the CDR3 DNA reads TGTGCCAGCATCGCTAGCGGGTTCAACAATGAGCAGTTCTTC.

The chain carries TRBV30 and TRBJ2-7; possibly TRBD1 for D (6 bases). Germline values: CDR1 GTSNPN, CDR2 SVGIG (reference sequence). The V end lost 2 bases, the J end lost 2 bases, and 13 bases lay between the germline ends. CDR3 length equals 14 residues. CDR3 DNA: TGTGCCTGGAGTTGGGGACAAGTAACCTACGAGCAGTACTTC. This codes for CAWSWGQVTYEQYF.

The chain has TRBV6-5 and TRBJ1-1; 9 bases are a match to TRBD1. Trimming removed 9 bases from V and 0 bases from J; junction bases left unmatched: 5. The CDR3 sequence is 14 residues long. CDR1 MNHEY and CDR2 SVGAGI come from the germline V gene. The chain's CDR3 is CASDRGGVNTEAFF. CDR3 DNA: TGTGCCAGTGACAGGGGGGGTGTGAACACTGAAGCTTTCTTT.

The genes are TRBV5-5 and TRBJ2-5, with a possible D match to TRBD2 (5 bases). V dropped 2 bases and J dropped 5 bases, with 10 bases sitting between them. Germline V gene data show CDR1 as SGHKS and CDR2 as YYEKEE (reference sequence). This CDR3 is built from 13 residues. Here the CDR3 reads CASSLPGMETQYF. The CDR3 DNA follows: TGTGCCAGCAGCTTACCCGGGATGGAGACCCAGTACTTC.

The chain uses TRBV25-1 and TRBJ1-5; no reliable D call. Deletions cut 6 bases from V and 0 bases from J, with 9 bases between. The CDR3 runs 14 residues. Germline CDR1 reads MGHDK; CDR2 reads SYGVNS. CDR3 sequence (DNA): TGTGCCAGCAGCGGAGCCCATAGCAATCAGCCCCAGCATTTT. Protein: CASSGAHSNQPQHF.

The chain links TRBV6-6 to TRBJ1-4; D uncertain. The CDR3 extends over 16 amino acids. The germline V and J ends were trimmed by 5 bases and 4 bases, with 17 bases remaining between them. Germline loops: CDR1 MNHNY, CDR2 SVGAGI (reference sequence). CDR3 in amino acids: CASSQHAGGINEKLFF. The DNA of the CDR3 is TGTGCCAGCAGTCAACACGCGGGCGGGATTAATGAAAAACTGTTTTTT.

This chain connects TRBV7-6 to TRBJ1-2, with D unresolved. The CDR3 length is 13 residues. Trimming removed 4 bases from V and 7 bases from J, with 13 bases in between. CDR1 is SGHVS, CDR2 FNYEAQ, per germline. DNA of the CDR3: TGTGCCAGCAGCTCCCCCCCGTACAGTGGCTACACCTTC. Encoded protein: CASSSPPYSGYTF. The complete variable domain, with remaining parts taken from reference TRBV7-6 and TRBJ1-2, reads GAGVSQSPRYKVTKRGQDVALRCDPISGHVSLYWYRQALGQGPEFLTYFNYEAQQDKSGLPNDRFSAERPEGSISTLTIQRTEQRDSAMYRCASSSPPYSGYTFGSGTRLTVV.

This rearrangement joins TRBV5-1 to TRBJ2-2, with 10 bases lining up with TRBD2. The V gene end was trimmed by 0 bases and the J gene end by 2 bases; junction bases not matched to a gene: 7. The length of the CDR3 is 18 residues. Germline CDR1 SGHRS, CDR2 YFSETQ. DNA for the CDR3: TGCGCCAGCAGCTTGGGAAGAACTAGCGGGAAAAACACCGGGGAGCTGTTTTTT. Translation gives CASSLGRTSGKNTGELFF.

As regards this clone: The junction does not match germline at one end; this may be a read error. The V and J genes are TRBV7-9 and TRBJ2-3, with 12 positions matching TRBD2. Germline V CDR1 and CDR2: SEHNR, FQNEAQ (reference sequence). This CDR3 is 17 amino acids long. The CDR3 nucleotides are TGTGCCAGCAGCTTACGTTCAACCACTAGCGGGGGGACCGGCACCCATTTT. Residues: CASSLRSTTSGGTGTHF.

The genes are TRBV3-1 (or the pseudogene TRBV3-2) and TRBJ2-5; TRBD2 agrees at 10 bases. The CDR3 covers 17 residues. The V and J ends lost 1 base and 0 bases, in that order; junction bases with no gene match: 5. CDR1 and CDR2 from the germline V gene are LGHDT and YNNKEL (reference sequence). CDR3 sequence reads: CASSQVTSGEYQETQYF. CDR3 nucleotide sequence: TGTGCCAGCAGCCAAGTTACTAGCGGGGAGTACCAAGAGACCCAGTACTTC.

The genes are TRBV2 and TRBJ2-5; 9 bases are a match to TRBD2. This CDR3 is 15 amino acids long. Germline CDR1 SNHLY, CDR2 FYNNEI. V lost 3 bases, J lost 7 bases, and 9 bases stayed unmatched. The CDR3 DNA reads TGTGCCAGCAGTGAGTGGCTAGCGGGGCGAGGGACCCAGTACTTC. Residues: CASSEWLAGRGTQYF.

J is TRBJ1-5 and V is TRBV6-5; D is uncertain. This CDR3 has 13 amino acids. Germline V gene data show CDR1 as MNHEY and CDR2 as SVGAGI. Trimming pared 5 bases from V and 3 bases from J, leaving 8 bases between. As DNA, the CDR3 is TGTGCCAGCAGTACAGACAACAATCAGCCCCAGCATTTT. Translated, it gives CASSTDNNQPQHF.

The gene calls are TRBV3-1 (or the pseudogene TRBV3-2) and TRBJ2-3, with 7 bases lining up with TRBD1. Germline-derived CDR1 and CDR2 are LGHDT and YNNKEL (reference sequence). Trimming took 1 base from V and 6 from J; bases not matched to a gene: 7. This CDR3 is built from 15 residues. The CDR3 loop reads CASSQVATGRDTQYF. The CDR3 region has the DNA TGTGCCAGCAGCCAAGTTGCGACAGGGCGGGATACGCAGTATTTT.

CDR3 protein: CASSHRQGALNTEAFF. As DNA, the CDR3 is TGTGCCAGCAGCCACCGACAGGGGGCTTTGAACACTGAAGCTTTCTTT. The rearrangement uses TRBV11-2 and TRBJ1-1; 10 bases map to TRBD1. Germline V CDR1 and CDR2: SGHAT, FQNNGV. This CDR3 is built from 16 residues. Trimming took 5 bases from V and 0 from J; bases not matched to a gene: 6. Using reference TRBV11-2 and TRBJ1-1 for the parts outside the CDR3, the full variable domain is EAGVAQSPRYKIIEKRQSVAFWCNPISGHATLYWYQQILGQGPKLLIQFQNNGVVDDSQLPKDRFSAERLKGVDSTLKIQPAKLEDSAVYLCASSHRQGALNTEAFFGQGTRLTVV.

The chain employs TRBV18 and TRBJ1-2; 10 nucleotides line up with TRBD1. J was trimmed by 7 bases and V by 6 bases; bases with no gene match: 14. Germline CDR1 KGHSH, CDR2 LQKENI. This CDR3 contains 16 residues. In DNA, the CDR3 is TGTGCCAGCTCCGATCAACCGGGACAGGGGATTCGTGGCTACACCTTC. It encodes CASSDQPGQGIRGYTF.